The 8 T cell receptor beta chains below were found in one sample sequenced in a study of T-cell memory formation after mild COVID-19. Each CDR3 protein gets one entry after TCRdb re-called the 5' RACE reads with MiXCR. The table includes about 130,000 distinct CDR3 sequences, roughly 15% detected once. The specimen sequenced was PBMCs or a T cell subset sorted from them (not recorded which). The origin of the receptors is an adult woman who had mild COVID-19 (a few samples of this study predate the infection). Cell type and time point are not known.

This clonotype was recorded a few times. This sequence joins TRBV2 and TRBJ1-1; no definite D call. CDR3 size: 11 residues. Germline V gene sequence: CDR1 SNHLY, CDR2 FYNNEI. V lost 7 bases and J lost 0, with 3 bases in between. The CDR3 is CASTLNTEAFF. For the CDR3, the DNA is TGTGCCAGCACCCTGAACACTGAAGCTTTCTTT.

The V and J genes are TRBV5-1 and TRBJ1-1; no reliable D call. The CDR3 consists of 14 residues. CDR1 is SGHRS, CDR2 YFSETQ, per germline. Trimming stripped 0 bases from V and 3 bases from J, with 9 bases between. Here the CDR3 reads CASSLDMGYTEAFF. As DNA, the CDR3 is TGCGCCAGCAGCTTGGATATGGGGTACACTGAAGCTTTCTTT.

This clonotype was seen more than once but under ten times. J is TRBJ2-2 and V is TRBV7-2; D unresolved. The CDR3 is made up of 13 amino acids. Per the germline V gene, CDR1 is SGHTA and CDR2 is FQGNSA. Trimming shortened V by 4 bases and J by 3 bases, and 6 bases separated the two germline ends. The CDR3 nucleotides are TGTGCCAGCAGCTCGCCCCACACCGGGGAGCTGTTTTTT. Its protein is CASSSPHTGELFF.

This clonotype was detected a few times. The V call is TRBV7-8, the J call TRBJ2-7, with D maybe TRBD2 (5 bases). This CDR3 has 16 amino acids. The V end was cut by 2 bases, the J end by 1 base, with 15 bases between. Germline assignment: CDR1 SGHVS and CDR2 FQNEAQ. CDR3 sequence reads: CASSLRVGEMSYEQYF. The CDR3 DNA sequence: TGTGCCAGCAGCTTAAGGGTCGGGGAAATGTCCTACGAGCAGTACTTC. Using reference TRBV7-8 and TRBJ2-7 for the parts outside the CDR3, the full variable domain is GAGVSQSPRYKVAKRGQDVALRCDPISGHVSLFWYQQALGQGPEFLTYFQNEAQLDKSGLPSDRFFAERPEGSVSTLKIQRTQQEDSAVYLCASSLRVGEMSYEQYFGPGTRLTVT.

This clonotype turned up a few times. The rearrangement joins TRBV12-3 or TRBV12-4 to TRBJ1-4; D possibly corresponds to TRBD1 (5 bases). The germline V and J ends were trimmed by 5 bases and 8 bases, with 21 bases remaining between them. The CDR3 sequence is 16 residues long. In DNA form, the CDR3 reads TGTGCCAGCAGTGACGAACCGGGACTGGGAGTAGAAAAACTGTTTTTT. Amino acids: CASSDEPGLGVEKLFF.

The sample holds a few counts of this clonotype. The chain uses TRBV5-1 and TRBJ2-3; D perhaps matches TRBD1 (5 bases). Germline V lookup: CDR1 SGHRS, CDR2 YFSETQ. The V end was cut by 4 bases, the J end by 5 bases, with 14 bases between. The CDR3 loop spans 14 amino acids. CDR3 sequence reads: CASSQGPVRDTQYF. The CDR3 DNA reads TGCGCCAGCAGCCAGGGCCCGGTGAGAGATACGCAGTATTTT. Full variable domain (outside the CDR3, taken from reference TRBV5-1 and TRBJ2-3): KAGVTQTPRYLIKTRGQQVTLSCSPISGHRSVSWYQQTPGQGLQFLFEYFSETQRNKGNFPGRFSGRQFSNSRSEMNVSTLELGDSALYLCASSQGPVRDTQYFGPGTRLTVL.

This clonotype was recorded a few times. The gene calls are TRBV4-3 and TRBJ2-6; a weak D match, TRBD1 (5 bases). The CDR3 has 15 amino acids. CDR1 is LGHNA, CDR2 YSLEER, per germline. The germline V and J ends were trimmed by 4 bases and 0 bases, with 7 bases remaining between them. CDR3 loop: CASSPDSSGANVLTF. The CDR3 region has the DNA TGCGCCAGCAGCCCTGACAGCTCTGGGGCCAACGTCCTGACTTTC.

There are a few counts of this clonotype. The chain carries TRBV3-1 and TRBJ2-7; the match to TRBD2 covers 10 bases. Germline V gene lookup returns CDR1 LGHDT and CDR2 YNNKEL (reference sequence). Unmatched junction bases numbered 3, after V lost 4 bases and J lost 0 bases. The CDR3 sequence is 15 residues long. The CDR3 DNA sequence: TGTGCCAGCAGCCCGGGACTAGCGTACTCCTACGAGCAGTACTTC. Encoded protein: CASSPGLAYSYEQYF.